Given below is one T cell receptor (beta chain) in context. This clone appeared once. Its cognate antigen has yet to be identified. Base-call qualities are not available, and no considerably larger clone is one nucleotide away. The CDR3 runs 13 amino acids, cysteine and phenylalanine included. Of all the DNA, just the CDR3 is kept, 39 bases in frame from base 1. From the germline V gene, CDR1 is MNHNS and CDR2 is SASEGT. At the junction V is shortened by 4 bases and J by 2 bases, with 5 bases in between. Taken with the paper, the label for time point translates to: baseline before first vaccination. The vaccinee samples were drawn from two UK trials, COV001 and COV002, one of which was a single-blind randomized controlled phase 2/3 trial testing AZD1222 (ChAdOx1 nCoV-19) in healthy adults. For TCRbeta chain sequencing, PBMC samples were collected from trial participants at day 0 and at day 28 after the second dose.

The CDR3 regions of human TCRbeta chains were analyzed by immunosequencing. In the source study's methods: Repertoire TCRs were matched against a reference library of SARS-CoV-2-specific TCRs generated with the MIRA antigen-specificity platform. Breadth was defined as the fraction of unique TCRs that were SARS-CoV-2-associated, and depth was defined as the fraction of total T cells that were SARS-CoV-2-associated. Using the MIRA data, each spike-specific TCR was assigned both to the spike region to which the TCR was reactive and to a CD4 or CD8 class. Log10-transformed breadth and depth values were compared by one-way ANOVA with Sidak's multiple comparisons tests. TCRdb obtained this table from immuneACCESS and retained in-frame rearrangements with V and J assigned. These tables miss some clones; where compared with another copy, unresolved V genes account for less than half of the shortfall, and the remainder is unexplained. D and trimming were read from the DNA, whereas the V and J calls and clone size are those reported in that table. In all, the sample holds 75,000 to 100,000 clones, and more than 80% of those were seen once. The ten largest clones add up to roughly 13% of the sample.

This record belongs to a study of T cell responses to AZD1222 COVID-19 vaccine (dated by TCRdb to the early 2020s). About the study as a whole: AZD1222 recipients with second doses at about 4 weeks or about 12 weeks were pooled, because spike-specific TCR depth and breadth did not differ between schedules. TCR sequencing covered some 240 trial participants: 200 to 220 given two doses of AZD1222 and approximately 26 given two doses of MenACWY control vaccine. Trial participants were enrolled by age into subgroups of 18-55, 56-69 and 70-plus years, and around 150, 28 and 57 TCR-sequenced participants, respectively, were included in these subgroups.

Paper-wide results and their limitations: Most participants were white British and females outnumbered males, and the authors suggested that clonal diversity may have been underestimated. After two AZD1222 doses, spike-specific TCR breadth and depth were significantly higher than at day 0 and than in MenACWY recipients. Nearly half of unique spike-specific TCRs reportedly recognized epitopes outside regions mutated in the B.1.351 and B.1.1.7 variants. The 56-69-year group was small, and its depth increase did not reach significance, likely because of low power. Conclusions about previously exposed vaccinees are limited because only six or seven AZD1222 recipients were SARS-CoV-2 seropositive at baseline. The whole spike protein was spanned by vaccine-associated CD4 TCRs, and dominant responses were seen in regions 160-218 and 743-854. Because no day 14 peak-response samples were available, the repertoires could be characterized only after the peak T cell response.

This receptor was taken from an adult in good health. The chain couples TRBV6-1 to TRBJ1-4, with the D gene call left open. The source material was peripheral blood, sampled on day 0 of AZD1222 vaccination. The CDR3 region: CASSVATNEKLFF. The nucleotides are TGTGCCAGCAGTGTAGCTACTAATGAAAAACTGTTTTTT.